This passage covers 5 T cell receptor beta chains from one sample sequenced in a study of blood T cell repertoires in COVID-19. The table came from immunoSEQ multiplex PCR; TCRdb's copy has only in-frame clones and leaves some out. The sample lists under 250,000 clones, 80% seen once, with around 13% in the top ten. The specimen was peripheral blood. The receptors were sampled from a human donor in a cohort sampled during active COVID-19.

The J gene is TRBJ1-4, the V gene TRBV5-1, with 7 bases lining up with TRBD1. The CDR3 has 14 residues. V lost 0 bases, J lost 7 bases, and 3 bases stayed unmatched. CDR1 is SGHRS and CDR2 is YFSETQ in the germline V gene. The CDR3 region has the DNA TGCGCCAGCAGCTTGGCAGGGGGGACTGAAAAACTGTTTTTT. This sequence encodes CASSLAGGTEKLFF.

This chain joins TRBV5-5 and TRBJ1-4, with TRBD1 as a possible D gene (5 bases). The germline gives CDR1 SGHKS, CDR2 YYEKEE (reference sequence). V was clipped by 4 bases and J by 0 bases, with 13 bases between them. The CDR3 contains 16 residues. In DNA form, the CDR3 reads TGTGCCAGCAGCGTTGGGGGGAACCCAACTAATGAAAAACTGTTTTTT. Translating gives CASSVGGNPTNEKLFF.

The CDR3 loop reads CASTRLERTGELFF. The CDR3 bases are TGCGCCAGCACCCGACTAGAACGTACCGGGGAGCTGTTTTTT. The chain employs TRBV23-1 and TRBJ2-2; possible D gene TRBD2, 6 bases. TRBV23-1 has ORF status, its function being uncertain. V gave up 7 bases and J gave up 5 bases, with 14 bases separating them. The CDR3 has 14 residues.

The genes are TRBV3-1 (or the pseudogene TRBV3-2) and TRBJ2-2; 7 nucleotides align to TRBD2. With V trimmed by 3 bases and J by 5 bases, 0 bases remained unmatched. The length of the CDR3 is 13 residues. The germline CDR1 and CDR2 sequences are LGHDT and YNNKEL (reference sequence). The CDR3 DNA reads TGTGCCAGCAGCCAGGGGGGGACCGGGGAGCTGTTTTTT. It yields the protein CASSQGGTGELFF.

The V and J genes are TRBV23-1 and TRBJ1-1; 9 positions match TRBD1. TRBV23-1 is an open reading frame, and its role is uncertain. After removal of 8 bases from V and 2 bases from J, the junction contained 24 bases not matched to a gene. This CDR3 spans 20 amino acids. CDR3 protein: CASRDQQGAENYGGNTEAFF. The CDR3 nucleotides are TGCGCCAGCCGTGATCAACAGGGGGCTGAAAATTATGGGGGAAACACTGAAGCTTTCTTT.